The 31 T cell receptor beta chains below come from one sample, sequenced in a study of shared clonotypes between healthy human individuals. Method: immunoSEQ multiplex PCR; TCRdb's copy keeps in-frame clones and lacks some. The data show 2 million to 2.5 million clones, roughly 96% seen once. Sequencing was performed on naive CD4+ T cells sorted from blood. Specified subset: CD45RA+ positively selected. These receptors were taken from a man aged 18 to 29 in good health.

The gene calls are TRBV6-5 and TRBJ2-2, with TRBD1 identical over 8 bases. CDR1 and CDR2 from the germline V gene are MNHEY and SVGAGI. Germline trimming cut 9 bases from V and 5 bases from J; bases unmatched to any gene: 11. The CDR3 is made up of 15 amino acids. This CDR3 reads CASFQTGANTGELFF. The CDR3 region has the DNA TGTGCCAGTTTTCAGACAGGGGCTAATACCGGGGAGCTGTTTTTT.

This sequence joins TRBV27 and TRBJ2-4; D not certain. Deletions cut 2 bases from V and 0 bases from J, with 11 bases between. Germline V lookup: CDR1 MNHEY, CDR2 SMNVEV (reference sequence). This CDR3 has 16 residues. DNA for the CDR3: TGTGCCAGCAGTTTAATGGAAAGAGTAGCCAAAAACATTCAGTACTTC. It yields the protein CASSLMERVAKNIQYF.

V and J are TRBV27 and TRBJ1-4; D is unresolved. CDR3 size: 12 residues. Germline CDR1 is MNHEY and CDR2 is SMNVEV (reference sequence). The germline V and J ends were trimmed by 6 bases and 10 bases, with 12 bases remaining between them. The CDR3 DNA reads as TGTGCCAGCAGCCGACACGACGGAAAACTGTTTTTT. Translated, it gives CASSRHDGKLFF.

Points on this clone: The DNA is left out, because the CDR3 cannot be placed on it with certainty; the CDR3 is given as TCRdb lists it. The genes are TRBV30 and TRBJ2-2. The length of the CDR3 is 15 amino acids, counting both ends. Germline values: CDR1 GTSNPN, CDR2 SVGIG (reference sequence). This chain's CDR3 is CAWSVLVSATGELFF.

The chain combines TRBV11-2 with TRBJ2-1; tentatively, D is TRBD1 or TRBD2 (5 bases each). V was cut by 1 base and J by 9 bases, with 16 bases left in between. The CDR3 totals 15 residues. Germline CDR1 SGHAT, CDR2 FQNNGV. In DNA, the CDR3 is TGTGCCAGCAGCTTAGTTCGGGACCCATCAAGTGAGCAGTTCTTC. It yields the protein CASSLVRDPSSEQFF. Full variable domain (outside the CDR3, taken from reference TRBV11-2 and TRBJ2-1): EAGVAQSPRYKIIEKRQSVAFWCNPISGHATLYWYQQILGQGPKLLIQFQNNGVVDDSQLPKDRFSAERLKGVDSTLKIQPAKLEDSAVYLCASSLVRDPSSEQFFGPGTRLTVL.

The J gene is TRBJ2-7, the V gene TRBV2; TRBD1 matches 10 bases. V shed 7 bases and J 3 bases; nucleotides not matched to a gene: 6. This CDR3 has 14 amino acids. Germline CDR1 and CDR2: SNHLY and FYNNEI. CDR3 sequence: CASMSGQGNYEQYF. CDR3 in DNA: TGTGCCAGCATGTCGGGACAGGGGAACTACGAGCAGTACTTC. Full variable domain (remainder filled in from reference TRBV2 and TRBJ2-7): EPEVTQTPSHQVTQMGQEVILRCVPISNHLYFYWYRQILGQKVEFLVSFYNNEISEKSEIFDDQFSVERPDGSNFTLKIRSTKLEDSAMYFCASMSGQGNYEQYFGPGTRLTVT.

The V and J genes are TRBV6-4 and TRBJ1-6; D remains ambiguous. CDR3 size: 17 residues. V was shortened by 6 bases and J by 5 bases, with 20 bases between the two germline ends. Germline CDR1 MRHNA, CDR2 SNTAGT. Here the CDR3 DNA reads TGTGCCAGCAGATTAAACTCCGGAGGGAATAATAATTCACCCCTCCACTTT. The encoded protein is CASRLNSGGNNNSPLHF.

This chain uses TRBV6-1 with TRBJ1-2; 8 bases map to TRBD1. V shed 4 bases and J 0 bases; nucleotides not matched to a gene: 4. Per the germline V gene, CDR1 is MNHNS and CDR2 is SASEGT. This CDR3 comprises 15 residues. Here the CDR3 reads CASSGDRGANYGYTF. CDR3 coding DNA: TGTGCCAGCAGTGGAGACAGGGGAGCTAACTATGGCTACACCTTC.

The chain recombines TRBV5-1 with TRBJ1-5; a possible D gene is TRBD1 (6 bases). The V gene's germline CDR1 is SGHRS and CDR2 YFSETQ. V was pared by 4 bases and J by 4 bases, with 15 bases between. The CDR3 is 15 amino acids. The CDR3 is CASSTEGEGNQPQHF. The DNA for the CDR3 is TGCGCCAGCAGCACGGAGGGGGAGGGTAATCAGCCCCAGCATTTT.

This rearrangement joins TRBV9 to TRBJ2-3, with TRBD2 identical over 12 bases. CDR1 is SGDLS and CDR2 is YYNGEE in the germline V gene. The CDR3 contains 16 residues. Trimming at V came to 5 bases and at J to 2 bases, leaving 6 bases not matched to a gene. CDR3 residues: CASSSGLAGSTDTQYF. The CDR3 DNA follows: TGTGCCAGCAGTTCCGGACTAGCGGGGTCCACAGATACGCAGTATTTT.

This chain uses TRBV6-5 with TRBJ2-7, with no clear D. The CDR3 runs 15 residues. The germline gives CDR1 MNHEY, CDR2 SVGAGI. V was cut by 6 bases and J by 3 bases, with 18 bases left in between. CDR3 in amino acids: CASSRNLGHVYEQYF. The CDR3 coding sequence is TGTGCCAGCAGCCGAAACCTAGGGCACGTCTACGAGCAGTACTTC.

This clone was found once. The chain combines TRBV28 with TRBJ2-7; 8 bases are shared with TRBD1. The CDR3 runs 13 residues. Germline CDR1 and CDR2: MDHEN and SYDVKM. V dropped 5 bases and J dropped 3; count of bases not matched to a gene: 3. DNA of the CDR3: TGTGCCAGCAGTGGGGGACAGGTCTACGAGCAGTACTTC. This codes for CASSGGQVYEQYF.

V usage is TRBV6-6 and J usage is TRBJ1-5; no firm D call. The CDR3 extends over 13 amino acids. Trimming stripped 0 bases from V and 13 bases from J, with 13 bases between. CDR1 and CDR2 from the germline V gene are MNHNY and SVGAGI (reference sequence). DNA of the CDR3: TGTGCCAGCAGTTACTCGATGCACGGGAGGCAGCATTTT. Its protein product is CASSYSMHGRQHF.

CDR3 bases: TGTGCCAGCAGCAGGGACACCGGCCAGGGGTCCGAGCAGTTCTTC. Protein product: CASSRDTGQGSEQFF. This sequence joins TRBV7-6 and TRBJ2-1; a possible D gene is TRBD1 (6 bases). The V end was cut by 5 bases, the J end by 10 bases, with 21 bases between. The germline V gene has CDR1 SGHVS and CDR2 FNYEAQ. The CDR3 has 15 residues.

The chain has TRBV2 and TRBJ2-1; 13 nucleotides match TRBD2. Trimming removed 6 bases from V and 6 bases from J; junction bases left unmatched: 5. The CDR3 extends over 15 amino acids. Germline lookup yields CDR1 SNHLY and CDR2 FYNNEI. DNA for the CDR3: TGTGCCAGCAGCCCGGGACTAGCGGGGAGCAATGAGCAGTTCTTC. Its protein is CASSPGLAGSNEQFF.

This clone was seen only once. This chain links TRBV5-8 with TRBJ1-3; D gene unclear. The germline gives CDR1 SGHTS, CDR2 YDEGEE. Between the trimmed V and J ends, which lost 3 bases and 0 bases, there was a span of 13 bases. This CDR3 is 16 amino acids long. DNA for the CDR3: TGTGCCAGCAGCTCACCCGAGGCAGGCTCTGGAAACACCATATATTTT. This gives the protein CASSSPEAGSGNTIYF.

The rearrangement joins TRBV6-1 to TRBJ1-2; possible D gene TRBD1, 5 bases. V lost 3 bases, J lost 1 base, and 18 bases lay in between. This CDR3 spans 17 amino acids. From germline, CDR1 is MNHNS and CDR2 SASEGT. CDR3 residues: CASSEGSGRIINYGYTF. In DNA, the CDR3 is TGTGCCAGCAGTGAGGGGTCAGGGAGGATAATTAACTATGGCTACACCTTC.

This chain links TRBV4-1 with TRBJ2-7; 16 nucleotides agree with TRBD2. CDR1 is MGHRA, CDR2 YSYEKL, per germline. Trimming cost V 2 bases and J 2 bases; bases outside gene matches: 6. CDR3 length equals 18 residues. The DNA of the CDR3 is TGCGCCAGCAGCCAAACCCCGGGACTAGCGGGAGGGCCCTACGAGCAGTACTTC. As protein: CASSQTPGLAGGPYEQYF.

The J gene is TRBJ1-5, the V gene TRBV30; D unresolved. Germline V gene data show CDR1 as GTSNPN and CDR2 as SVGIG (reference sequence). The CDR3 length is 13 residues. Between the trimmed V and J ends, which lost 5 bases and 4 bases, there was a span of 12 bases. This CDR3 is CAWALGLNQPQHF. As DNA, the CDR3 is TGTGCCTGGGCCTTGGGCCTTAATCAGCCCCAGCATTTT.

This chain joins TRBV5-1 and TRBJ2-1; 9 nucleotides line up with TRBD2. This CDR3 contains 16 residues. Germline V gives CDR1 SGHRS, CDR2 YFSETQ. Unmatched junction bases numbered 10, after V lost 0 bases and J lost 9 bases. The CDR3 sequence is CASSLGVLAGLTEQFF. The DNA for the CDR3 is TGCGCCAGCAGCTTGGGTGTCCTAGCGGGGTTAACTGAGCAGTTCTTC.

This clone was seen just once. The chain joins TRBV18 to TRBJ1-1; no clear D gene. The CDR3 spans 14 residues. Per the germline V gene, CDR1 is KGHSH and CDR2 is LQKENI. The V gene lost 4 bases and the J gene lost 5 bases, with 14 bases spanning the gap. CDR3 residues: CASSLESLGTEAFF. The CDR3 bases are TGTGCCAGCTCACTGGAGTCATTGGGGACTGAAGCTTTCTTT. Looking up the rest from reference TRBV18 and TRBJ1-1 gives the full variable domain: NAGVMQNPRHLVRRRGQEARLRCSPMKGHSHVYWYRQLPEEGLKFMVYLQKENIIDESGMPKERFSAEFPKEGPSILRIQQVVRGDSAAYFCASSLESLGTEAFFGQGTRLTVV.

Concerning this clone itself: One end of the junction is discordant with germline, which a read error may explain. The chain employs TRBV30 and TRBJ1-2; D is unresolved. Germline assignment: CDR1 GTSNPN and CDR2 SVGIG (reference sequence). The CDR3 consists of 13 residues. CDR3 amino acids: CAWSPAGVYGHTF. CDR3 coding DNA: TGTGCCTGGAGTCCAGCAGGCGTCTATGGCCACACCTTC.

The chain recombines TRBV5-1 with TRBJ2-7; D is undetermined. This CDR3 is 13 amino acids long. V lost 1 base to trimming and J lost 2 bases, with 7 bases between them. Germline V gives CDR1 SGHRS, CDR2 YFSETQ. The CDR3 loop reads CASSLLRPYEQYF. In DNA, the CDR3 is TGCGCCAGCAGCTTGCTCAGACCCTACGAGCAGTACTTC.

CDR3 protein: CASKLAGGAEQYF. CDR3 nucleotides: TGTGCCAGCAAATTAGCGGGGGGTGCCGAGCAGTACTTC. V and J are TRBV2 and TRBJ2-7; 10 positions agree with TRBD2. Trimming took 7 bases from V and 6 from J; bases not matched to a gene: 6. This CDR3 comprises 13 residues. CDR1 and CDR2 from the germline V gene are SNHLY and FYNNEI.

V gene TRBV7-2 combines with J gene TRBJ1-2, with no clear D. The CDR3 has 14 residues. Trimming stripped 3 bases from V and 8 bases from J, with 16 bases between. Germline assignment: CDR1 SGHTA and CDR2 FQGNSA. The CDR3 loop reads CASSFRMSERGYTF. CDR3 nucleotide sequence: TGTGCCAGCAGCTTTAGGATGTCCGAGAGAGGCTACACCTTC.

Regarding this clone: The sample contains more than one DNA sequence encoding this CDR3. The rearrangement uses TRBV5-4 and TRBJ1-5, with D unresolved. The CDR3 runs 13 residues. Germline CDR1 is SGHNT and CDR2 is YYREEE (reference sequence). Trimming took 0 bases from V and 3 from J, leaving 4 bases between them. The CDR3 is CASSLGPNQPQHF. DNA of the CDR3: TGTGCCAGCAGCTTGGGGCCCAATCAGCCCCAGCATTTT.

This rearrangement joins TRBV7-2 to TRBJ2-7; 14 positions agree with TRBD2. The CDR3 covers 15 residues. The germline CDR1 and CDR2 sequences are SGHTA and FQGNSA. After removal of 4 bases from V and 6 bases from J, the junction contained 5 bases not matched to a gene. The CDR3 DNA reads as TGTGCCAGCAGCTGGGGACTAGCGGGGGCTTCCGAGCAGTACTTC. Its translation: CASSWGLAGASEQYF.

This CDR3 is CASSSWTSGVPETQYF. The CDR3 DNA reads as TGTGCCAGCAGCTCCTGGACTAGCGGGGTCCCGGAGACCCAGTACTTC. This chain uses TRBV5-4 with TRBJ2-5, with TRBD2 identical over 12 bases. V was pared by 3 bases and J by 5 bases, with 8 bases of the junction left unmatched. Germline lookup yields CDR1 SGHNT and CDR2 YYREEE (reference sequence). This CDR3 has 16 amino acids.

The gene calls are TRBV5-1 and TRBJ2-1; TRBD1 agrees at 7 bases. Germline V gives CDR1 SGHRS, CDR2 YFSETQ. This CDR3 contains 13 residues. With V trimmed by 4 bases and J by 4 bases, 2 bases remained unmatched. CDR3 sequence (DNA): TGCGCCAGCAGCGGGGGACAGTACAATGAGCAGTTCTTC. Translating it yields CASSGGQYNEQFF.

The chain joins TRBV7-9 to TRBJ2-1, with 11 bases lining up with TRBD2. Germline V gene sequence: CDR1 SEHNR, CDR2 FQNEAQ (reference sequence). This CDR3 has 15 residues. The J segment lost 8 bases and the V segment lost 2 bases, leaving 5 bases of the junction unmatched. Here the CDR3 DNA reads TGTGCCAGCAGCTTACGAGGGACTAGCGGCGATGAGCAGTTCTTC. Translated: CASSLRGTSGDEQFF.

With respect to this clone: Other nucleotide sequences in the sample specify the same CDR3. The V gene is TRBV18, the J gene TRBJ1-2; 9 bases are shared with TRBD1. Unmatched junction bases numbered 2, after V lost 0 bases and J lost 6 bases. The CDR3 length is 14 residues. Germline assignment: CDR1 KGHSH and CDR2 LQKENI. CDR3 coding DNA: TGTGCCAGCTCACCACCGGGACAGGGAAATGGCTACACCTTC. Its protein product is CASSPPGQGNGYTF. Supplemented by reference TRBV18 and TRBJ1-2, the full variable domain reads NAGVMQNPRHLVRRRGQEARLRCSPMKGHSHVYWYRQLPEEGLKFMVYLQKENIIDESGMPKERFSAEFPKEGPSILRIQQVVRGDSAAYFCASSPPGQGNGYTFGSGTRLTVV.